These 6 T cell receptor beta chains were all obtained from the same sample, sequenced in a study of T cells after yellow fever vaccination. MiXCR, applied by TCRdb to the 5' RACE reads, yields one record per CDR3 protein. The sample shows 620,000 or so distinct CDR3 sequences, roughly 12% of them seen only once. This material consisted of PBMCs, taken on the day of the yellow fever booster vaccination. Receptors were obtained from a young man who received the YFV17D yellow fever vaccine.

The chain joins TRBV14 to TRBJ2-5; 9 bases are shared with TRBD2. Germline V lookup: CDR1 SGHDN, CDR2 FVKESK. Losses at the gene ends were 1 base for V and 4 bases for J; bases not matched to a gene: 16. This CDR3 is 19 amino acids long. The CDR3 DNA is TGTGCCAGCAGCCAAGGGTCCGGTCTAGCGGGATGGGGAGGAGAGACCCAGTACTTC. This translates into CASSQGSGLAGWGGETQYF.

This clonotype was seen many times. The genes are TRBV21-1 and TRBJ2-7; TRBD2 reflects the table's D call only, with no check against the DNA. TRBV21-1 is recorded as a pseudogene. The CDR3 spans 9 residues. The CDR3, as DNA: TGTGCCAGTCCCTCCAAAGGGTACTTC. Translation: CASPSKGYF.

This clonotype showed up just once. The V gene is TRBV9, the J gene TRBJ1-1; D gene uncertain. This CDR3 contains 14 residues. From germline, CDR1 is SGDLS and CDR2 YYNGEE. V shed 0 bases and J shed 1 base, with 7 bases lying between them. The CDR3 nucleotides are TGTGCCAGCAGCGTAGGGCCCTCGAACACTGAAGCTTTCTTT. Its translation is CASSVGPSNTEAFF.

The rearrangement uses TRBV7-2 and TRBJ2-7, with 10 nucleotides matching TRBD2. The CDR3 has 15 amino acids. The V and J ends lost 4 bases and 5 bases, in that order; junction bases with no gene match: 8. CDR1 is SGHTA, CDR2 FQGNSA, per germline. CDR3 in amino acids: CASSSPSGSFHEQYF. In DNA, the CDR3 is TGTGCCAGCAGCTCGCCTAGCGGGAGTTTCCACGAGCAGTACTTC.

This clonotype has a handful of counts. V is TRBV7-2 and J is TRBJ2-1; perhaps TRBD1 as D (5 bases). The length of the CDR3 is 15 residues. CDR1 SGHTA and CDR2 FQGNSA come from the germline V gene. The ends were cut back, 7 bases at V and 1 base at J, with 14 bases in the middle. CDR3 region: CASTLGAVSYNEQFF. The CDR3 DNA sequence: TGTGCCAGCACCCTAGGGGCGGTTTCCTACAATGAGCAGTTCTTC.

This clonotype was recorded once. The chain is built from TRBV20-1 and TRBJ2-4; the match to TRBD2 covers 14 bases. CDR1 is DFQATT, CDR2 SNEGSKA, per germline (reference sequence). This CDR3 is built from 13 residues. J lost 7 bases, V lost 6 bases, and 2 bases had no gene match. The CDR3 here is CSAGLAGANIQYF. In DNA, the CDR3 is TGCAGTGCGGGACTAGCGGGAGCTAACATTCAGTACTTC.